A single sample is the source of the 31 T cell receptor beta chains below, sequenced in a study of T cells expressing NK-cell markers. TCRdb reprocessed the 5' RACE reads, keeping one entry per CDR3 protein, no DNA. The repertoire table contains some 110,000 distinct CDR3 sequences. Sequenced sample: blood T cells: a sorted CD56 or NKG2C T cell subset, CD4+ or CD8+ T cells, or bulk PBMC T cells (not recorded which). Receptor source: a woman aged 18 to 75 in good health.

The V and J genes are TRBV12-3 or TRBV12-4 and TRBJ2-3. This CDR3 has 13 residues. The CDR3 spells CASSLTFTDTQYF.

The rearrangement uses TRBV29-1 and TRBJ2-1; TCRdb returns TRBD2, unconfirmable since there is no DNA. The CDR3 is 14 amino acids. CDR1 and CDR2 (germline): SQVTM, ANQGSEA. The CDR3 loop reads CSGRQAGGYNEQFF.

The chain recombines TRBV6-2 or TRBV6-3 with TRBJ2-1; TCRdb names TRBD2, which stays unverified in the absence of DNA. CDR1 is MNHEY, CDR2 SVGEGT, per germline. This CDR3 contains 16 residues. CDR3 in amino acids: CASRPTSGRAFDEQFF.

The chain combines TRBV24-1 with TRBJ2-4; TCRdb designates TRBD2, a call that cannot be tested without DNA. Germline V gives CDR1 KGHDR, CDR2 SFDVKD. CDR3 length: 13 amino acids. The CDR3 reads CATRTPVRNIQYF.

The rearrangement joins TRBV4-3 to TRBJ2-2; lacking DNA, the TRBD1 call made by TCRdb goes unchecked. The germline V gene encodes CDR1 LGHNA and CDR2 YSLEER. The CDR3 has 15 amino acids. The CDR3 spells CASSQPGRGLGELFF.

This chain joins TRBV29-1 and TRBJ2-1; the TCRdb D gene call, TRBD1, has no DNA to confirm it. There are 12 residues in the CDR3. Germline lookup yields CDR1 SQVTM and CDR2 ANQGSEA. The CDR3 spells CSVAPATNEQFF.

The rearrangement links TRBV2 to TRBJ2-5. The CDR3 runs 13 residues. Germline V gene lookup returns CDR1 SNHLY and CDR2 FYNNEI. CDR3 residues: CASRLAEQETQYF. The full variable domain, in which reference TRBV2 and TRBJ2-5 provide the parts outside the CDR3, is EPEVTQTPSHQVTQMGQEVILRCVPISNHLYFYWYRQILGQKVEFLVSFYNNEISEKSEIFDDQFSVERPDGSNFTLKIRSTKLEDSAMYFCASRLAEQETQYFGPGTRLLVL.

The V call is TRBV29-1, the J call TRBJ1-1; absent DNA, TCRdb's TRBD1 call cannot be checked. This CDR3 has 13 amino acids. Germline V gene lookup returns CDR1 SQVTM and CDR2 ANQGSEA. The CDR3 here is CSVDRVSNTEAFF.

The chain is built from TRBV5-6 and TRBJ2-1. CDR3 length: 13 amino acids. Germline CDR1 reads SGHDT; CDR2 reads YYEEEE. CDR3 amino acids: CASSFVTDNEQFF.

The chain links TRBV19 to TRBJ1-1; TCRdb indicates TRBD1, and absent DNA this call remains unverified. The CDR3 is 13 amino acids. CDR1 LNHDA and CDR2 SQIVND come from the germline V gene (reference sequence). The CDR3 sequence: CASVDNLNTEAFF.

The chain carries TRBV29-1 and TRBJ2-7; TCRdb lists TRBD1, though no DNA is available to test this call. Germline values: CDR1 SQVTM, CDR2 ANQGSEA. This CDR3 has 14 amino acids. This CDR3 reads CSVEQPGQGNEQYF.

The chain carries TRBV14 and TRBJ2-7; TCRdb's assignment of TRBD2 cannot be checked, as there is no DNA. The CDR3 totals 14 residues. Germline values: CDR1 SGHDN, CDR2 FVKESK. Here the CDR3 reads CASSPGLAAYEQYF.

The chain carries TRBV20-1 and TRBJ2-7; TCRdb indicates TRBD1, and absent DNA this call remains unverified. CDR1 DFQATT and CDR2 SNEGSKA come from the germline V gene (reference sequence). CDR3 size: 13 residues. The CDR3 sequence is CSAGGTAPYEQYF.

The chain carries TRBV12-3 or TRBV12-4 and TRBJ1-1; with no DNA, the TCRdb D assignment of TRBD1 cannot be verified. There are 13 residues in the CDR3. CDR3 sequence: CASSPGQITEAFF.

The CDR3 region is CASSLISGYTF. The genes are TRBV7-2 and TRBJ1-2. The V gene's germline CDR1 is SGHTA and CDR2 FQGNSA. CDR3 size: 11 residues.

The chain links TRBV7-6 to TRBJ2-3; TCRdb designates TRBD2, a call that cannot be tested without DNA. The CDR3 has 16 amino acids. Germline V gene lookup returns CDR1 SGHVS and CDR2 FNYEAQ. CDR3: CASSLVLSGVGDTQYF.

The chain carries TRBV5-1 and TRBJ2-1. The CDR3 length is 13 residues. Germline CDR1 and CDR2: SGHRS and YFSETQ. CDR3 sequence: CASSLTSYNEQFF.

This chain uses TRBV20-1 with TRBJ2-4. CDR1 and CDR2 from the germline V gene are DFQATT and SNEGSKA (reference sequence). The CDR3 is made up of 14 amino acids. The CDR3 protein is CSAREGLAKNIQYF.

The rearrangement links TRBV21-1 to TRBJ2-3; there is no DNA to check the TCRdb D call of TRBD1. TRBV21-1 is classified as a pseudogene. The CDR3 covers 22 residues. The CDR3 reads CASRITKLATGQGLPDTDTQYF.

The V gene is TRBV27, the J gene TRBJ1-1. CDR3 length: 13 amino acids. Per the germline V gene, CDR1 is MNHEY and CDR2 is SMNVEV (reference sequence). The CDR3 protein is CASSPVVGTEAFF.

The J gene is TRBJ2-1, the V gene TRBV20-1. CDR1 and CDR2 (germline): DFQATT, SNEGSKA (reference sequence). The CDR3 loop spans 16 amino acids. The CDR3 spells CSARILAEDSYNEQFF.

The CDR3 is CASSLGLYTQYF. The chain links TRBV2 to TRBJ2-3. The CDR3 is made up of 12 amino acids. The germline gives CDR1 SNHLY, CDR2 FYNNEI.

This chain uses TRBV7-9 with TRBJ2-7; TCRdb returns TRBD2, unconfirmable since there is no DNA. Germline V gives CDR1 SEHNR, CDR2 FQNEAQ (reference sequence). CDR3 size: 13 residues. The CDR3 sequence is CASRPGLFYEQYF.

The chain combines TRBV25-1 with TRBJ1-2. The CDR3 length is 11 residues. The V gene's germline CDR1 is MGHDK and CDR2 SYGVNS. The CDR3 sequence is CASSGGWGYTF.

The chain has TRBV7-9 and TRBJ1-5; checking the TCRdb D call of TRBD1 is not possible without DNA. Per the germline V gene, CDR1 is SEHNR and CDR2 is FQNEAQ (reference sequence). There are 17 residues in the CDR3. The CDR3 spells CASTPGGWTVSNQPQHF.

The chain combines TRBV12-3 or TRBV12-4 with TRBJ2-1; checking the TCRdb D call of TRBD1 is not possible without DNA. CDR3 length equals 14 residues. The CDR3 loop is CASSFRDRGNEQFF.

The V and J genes are TRBV19 and TRBJ2-7. This CDR3 is built from 14 residues. Germline-derived CDR1 and CDR2 are LNHDA and SQIVND (reference sequence). This CDR3 is CASTGGQGAYEQYF.

The chain uses TRBV7-9 and TRBJ2-2; no DNA is available, so the TRBD1 call from TCRdb remains unchecked. Germline V gives CDR1 SEHNR, CDR2 FQNEAQ (reference sequence). The CDR3 has 13 residues. The CDR3 is CASTLYRDPGMFF. The entire variable domain, with the rest obtained from reference TRBV7-9 and TRBJ2-2, is as follows: DTGVSQNPRHKITKRGQNVTFRCDPISEHNRLYWYRQTLGQGPEFLTYFQNEAQLEKSRLLSDRFSAERPKGSFSTLEIQRTEQGDSAMYLCASTLYRDPGMFFGEGSRLTVL.

This chain links TRBV12-3 or TRBV12-4 with TRBJ1-2; with no DNA, the TCRdb D assignment of TRBD1 cannot be verified. CDR3 length equals 13 residues. The CDR3 sequence is CASSPAGIYGYTF.

This chain connects TRBV3-1 to TRBJ1-1. The CDR3 covers 15 residues. CDR1 and CDR2 from the germline V gene are LGHDT and YNNKEL (reference sequence). CDR3: CASTPRREEGPEAFF. Variable domain in full (rest from reference TRBV3-1 and TRBJ1-1): DTAVSQTPKYLVTQMGNDKSIKCEQNLGHDTMYWYKQDSKKFLKIMFSYNNKELIINETVPNRFSPKSPDKAHLNLHINSLELGDSAVYFCASTPRREEGPEAFFGQGTRLTVV.

The gene calls are TRBV15 and TRBJ2-7; TCRdb selects TRBD1, and the lack of DNA leaves this call unchecked. The CDR3 runs to 14 residues. Germline CDR1 and CDR2: LNHNV and YYDKDF (reference sequence). CDR3 amino acids: CATSPGQGVYEQYF.